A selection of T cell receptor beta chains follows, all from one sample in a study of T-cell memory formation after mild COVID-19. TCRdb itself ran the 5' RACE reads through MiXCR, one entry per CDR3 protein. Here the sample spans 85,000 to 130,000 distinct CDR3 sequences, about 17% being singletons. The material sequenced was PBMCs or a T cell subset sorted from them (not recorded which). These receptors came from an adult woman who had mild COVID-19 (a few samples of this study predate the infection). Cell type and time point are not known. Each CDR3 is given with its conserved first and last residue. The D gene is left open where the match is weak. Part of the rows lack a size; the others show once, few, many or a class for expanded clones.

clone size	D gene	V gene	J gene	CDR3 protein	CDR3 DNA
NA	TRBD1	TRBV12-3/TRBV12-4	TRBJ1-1	CASRGWDRGGTEAFF	TGTGCCAGCAGGGGGTGGGACAGGGGGGGCACTGAAGCTTTCTTT
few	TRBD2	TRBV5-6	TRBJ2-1	CASSLEQSGLASYNEQFF	TGTGCCAGCAGCTTGGAACAGTCCGGACTAGCGTCATACAATGAGCAGTTCTTC
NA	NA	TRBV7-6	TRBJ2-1	CASRPDGNPYNEQFF	TGTGCCAGCAGACCTGACGGGAACCCTTACAATGAGCAGTTCTTC
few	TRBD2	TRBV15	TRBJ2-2	CATSQRVGLANTGELFF	TGTGCCACCAGCCAGAGGGTCGGACTAGCGAACACCGGGGAGCTGTTTTTT
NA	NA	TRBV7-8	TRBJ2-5	CASSLIGPVEETQYF	TGTGCCAGCAGCTTAATAGGGCCGGTAGAAGAGACCCAGTACTTC
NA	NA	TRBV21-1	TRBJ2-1	CASSKALSVGHDNEQFF	TGTGCCAGCAGCAAAGCGCTTTCTGTCGGACACGACAATGAGCAGTTCTTC
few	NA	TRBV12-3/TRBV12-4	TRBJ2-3	CASSFYEGRADTQYF	TGTGCCAGCAGTTTTTATGAGGGGCGGGCAGATACGCAGTATTTT
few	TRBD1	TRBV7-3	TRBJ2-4	CASSSKAAGTANIQYF	TGTGCCAGCAGCTCCAAAGCCGCCGGGACAGCTAACATTCAGTACTTC
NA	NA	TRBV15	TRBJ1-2	CATSRDGQGFNYGYTF	TGTGCCACCAGCAGAGATGGGCAGGGCTTTAACTATGGCTACACCTTC
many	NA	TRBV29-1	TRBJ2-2	CSVRRGDSESPTGELFF	TGCAGCGTCCGGCGTGGGGACTCCGAATCCCCCACCGGGGAGCTGTTTTTT
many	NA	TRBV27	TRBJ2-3	CASTPVGSTDTQYF	TGTGCCAGCACCCCAGTAGGGAGCACAGATACGCAGTATTTT
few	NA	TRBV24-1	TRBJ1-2	CATSANINYGYTF	TGTGCCACCAGTGCCAATATTAACTATGGCTACACCTTC
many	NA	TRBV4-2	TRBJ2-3	CASSQGDGAVDTQYF	TGTGCCAGCAGCCAAGGCGACGGGGCGGTTGATACGCAGTATTTT
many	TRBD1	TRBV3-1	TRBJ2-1	CASSHGQGLVDEQFF	TGTGCCAGCAGCCACGGACAGGGGCTTGTGGATGAGCAGTTCTTC
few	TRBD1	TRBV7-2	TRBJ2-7	CASSTHPRGSTYEQYF	TGTGCCAGCAGCACCCACCCCAGGGGGTCAACCTACGAGCAGTACTTC
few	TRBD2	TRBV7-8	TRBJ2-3	CASSLGLAAATDTQYF	TGTGCCAGCAGCCTGGGACTAGCGGCAGCCACAGATACGCAGTATTTT
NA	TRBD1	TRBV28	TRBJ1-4	CASSFPPGQGAEKLFF	TGTGCCAGCAGTTTCCCTCCGGGACAGGGAGCAGAAAAACTGTTTTTT
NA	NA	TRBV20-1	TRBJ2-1	CSARDLAGAGNEQFF	TGCAGTGCTAGAGATCTAGCAGGAGCCGGCAATGAGCAGTTCTTC
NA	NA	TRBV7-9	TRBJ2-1	CASSLATGLGAVRANEQFF	TGTGCCAGCAGCTTAGCGACGGGACTCGGGGCTGTCAGGGCCAATGAGCAGTTCTTC
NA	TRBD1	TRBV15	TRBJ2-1	CATSSRGNEQFF	TGTGCCACCAGCAGCAGGGGGAATGAGCAGTTCTTC
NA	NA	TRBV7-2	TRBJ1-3	CASSPGTFSSGNTIYF	TGTGCCAGCAGCCCTGGGACGTTCTCCTCTGGAAACACCATATATTTT
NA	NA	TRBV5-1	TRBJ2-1	CASSLPPDNEQFF	TGCGCCAGCAGCTTACCTCCAGACAATGAGCAGTTCTTC
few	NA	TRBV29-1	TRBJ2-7	CSVATGSEQYF	TGCAGCGTAGCAACAGGGTCCGAGCAGTACTTC
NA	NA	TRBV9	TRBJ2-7	CASSVGGREYEQYF	TGTGCCAGCAGCGTAGGAGGCAGAGAATACGAGCAGTACTTC
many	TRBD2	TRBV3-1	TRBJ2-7	CASSQVAGGPAEQYF	TGTGCCAGCAGCCAAGTAGCGGGAGGCCCTGCGGAGCAGTACTTC
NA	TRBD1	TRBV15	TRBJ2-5	CATSDRGETQYF	TGTGCCACCAGCGACAGGGGGGAGACCCAGTACTTC
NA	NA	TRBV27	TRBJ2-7	CASSLSIRSYEQYF	TGTGCCAGCAGTTTATCGATCAGGTCCTACGAGCAGTACTTC
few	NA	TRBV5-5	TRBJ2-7	CASSFSGGTIYEQYF	TGTGCCAGCAGCTTCTCAGGGGGGACCATCTACGAGCAGTACTTC
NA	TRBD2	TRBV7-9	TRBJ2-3	CASSPLAGSSTDTQYF	TGTGCCAGCAGCCCGCTAGCGGGTTCTAGCACAGATACGCAGTATTTT
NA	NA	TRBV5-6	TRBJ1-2	CASTLDGGANLVGRGYTF	TGTGCCAGCACCCTTGACGGGGGGGCCAATCTCGTGGGACGCGGCTACACCTTC
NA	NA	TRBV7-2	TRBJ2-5	CASSTLPTLGETQYF	TGTGCCAGCAGCACCCTCCCGACACTTGGGGAGACCCAGTACTTC
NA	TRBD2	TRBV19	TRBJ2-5	CASSITGGVQETQYF	TGTGCCAGTAGTATAACGGGAGGAGTACAAGAGACCCAGTACTTC
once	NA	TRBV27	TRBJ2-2	CASSLMAGGFTGELFF	TGTGCCAGCAGTTTAATGGCAGGGGGGTTCACCGGGGAGCTGTTTTTT
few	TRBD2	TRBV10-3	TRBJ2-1	CAISQIAGVLSANEQFF	TGTGCCATCAGTCAGATAGCGGGGGTGCTTTCGGCCAATGAGCAGTTCTTC
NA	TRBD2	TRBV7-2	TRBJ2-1	CASSPAGTSDMGNEQFF	TGTGCCAGCAGCCCAGCCGGGACTAGCGATATGGGGAATGAGCAGTTCTTC
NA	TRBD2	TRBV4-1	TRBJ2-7	CASSHQAGGSSYEQYF	TGCGCCAGCAGCCACCAAGCGGGGGGAAGCTCCTACGAGCAGTACTTC
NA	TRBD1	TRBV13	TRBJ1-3	CASSRTGGFGNTIYF	TGTGCCAGCAGCCGGACAGGGGGTTTTGGAAACACCATATATTTT
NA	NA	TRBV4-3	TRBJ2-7	CASSQATPLAAGIYEQYF	TGCGCCAGCAGCCAAGCTACTCCTCTGGCGGCGGGGATCTACGAGCAGTACTTC
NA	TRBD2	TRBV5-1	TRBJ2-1	CASSATSGGANEQFF	TGCGCCAGCAGCGCCACTAGCGGGGGGGCGAATGAGCAGTTCTTC
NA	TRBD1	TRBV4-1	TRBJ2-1	CASSSRQGFSYNEQFF	TGCGCCAGCAGCTCCCGACAGGGGTTTTCCTACAATGAGCAGTTCTTC
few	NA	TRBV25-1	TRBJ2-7	CASGEEQYF	TGTGCCAGTGGGGAGGAGCAGTACTTC
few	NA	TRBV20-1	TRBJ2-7	CSASPMPRTLSYEQYF	TGCAGTGCTAGCCCTATGCCAAGGACGTTATCCTACGAGCAGTACTTC
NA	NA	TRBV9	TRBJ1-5	CASSGVDSGSAQHF	TGTGCCAGCAGCGGGGTGGACAGCGGGTCGGCCCAGCATTTT
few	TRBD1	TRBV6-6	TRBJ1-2	CASSYWSTGGAWGYTF	TGTGCCAGCAGTTACTGGTCCACAGGGGGCGCTTGGGGCTACACCTTC
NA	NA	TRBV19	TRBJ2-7	CASSIFAGQSYEQYF	TGTGCCAGTAGTATATTTGCGGGACAGAGCTACGAGCAGTACTTC
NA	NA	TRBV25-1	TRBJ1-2	CASRGFSGYTF	TGTGCCAGCAGGGGGTTCTCTGGCTACACCTTC
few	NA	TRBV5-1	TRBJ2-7	CASSLDAPYEQYF	TGCGCCAGCAGCTTGGACGCTCCCTACGAGCAGTACTTC
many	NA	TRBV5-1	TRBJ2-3	CASSLDSTDTQYF	TGTGCCAGCAGCTTAGACAGCACAGATACGCAGTATTTT
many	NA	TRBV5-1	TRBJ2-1	CASTPDFGGAGGPQYEQFF	TGCGCCAGCACCCCCGATTTTGGGGGGGCCGGGGGACCCCAGTATGAGCAGTTCTTC
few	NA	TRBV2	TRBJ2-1	CASMAGEQFF	TGTGCCAGCATGGCCGGTGAGCAGTTCTTC
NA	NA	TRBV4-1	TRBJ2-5	CASSPPGGWDLYQETQYF	TGCGCCAGCAGCCCCCCGGGGGGCTGGGACTTGTACCAAGAGACCCAGTACTTC
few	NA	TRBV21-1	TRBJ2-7	CATVTQSLSEQYF	TGTGCCACCGTTACGCAATCCCTCTCCGAGCAGTACTTC
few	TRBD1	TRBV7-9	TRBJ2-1	CASSSRDRERDEQFF	TGTGCCAGCAGCTCTCGGGACAGGGAGCGAGATGAGCAGTTCTTC
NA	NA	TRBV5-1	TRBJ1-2	CASSLAGTGYGYTF	TGCGCCAGCAGCTTGGCCGGGACGGGCTATGGCTACACCTTC
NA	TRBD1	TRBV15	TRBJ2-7	CATSREWDSSYEQYF	TGTGCCACCAGCAGGGAATGGGACAGCTCCTACGAGCAGTACTTC
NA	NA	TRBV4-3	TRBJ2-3	CASSQDRYTDTQYF	TGCGCCAGCAGCCAGGACAGATACACAGATACGCAGTATTTT
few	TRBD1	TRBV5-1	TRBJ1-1	CASRTGLTEAFF	TGCGCCAGCCGGACAGGGCTCACTGAAGCTTTCTTT
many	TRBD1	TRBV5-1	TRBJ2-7	CASSPGTGAYEQYF	TGCGCCAGCAGCCCCGGGACAGGGGCCTACGAGCAGTACTTC
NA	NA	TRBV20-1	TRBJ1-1	CSADQGLDTEAFF	TGCAGTGCTGATCAGGGGTTGGACACTGAAGCTTTCTTT